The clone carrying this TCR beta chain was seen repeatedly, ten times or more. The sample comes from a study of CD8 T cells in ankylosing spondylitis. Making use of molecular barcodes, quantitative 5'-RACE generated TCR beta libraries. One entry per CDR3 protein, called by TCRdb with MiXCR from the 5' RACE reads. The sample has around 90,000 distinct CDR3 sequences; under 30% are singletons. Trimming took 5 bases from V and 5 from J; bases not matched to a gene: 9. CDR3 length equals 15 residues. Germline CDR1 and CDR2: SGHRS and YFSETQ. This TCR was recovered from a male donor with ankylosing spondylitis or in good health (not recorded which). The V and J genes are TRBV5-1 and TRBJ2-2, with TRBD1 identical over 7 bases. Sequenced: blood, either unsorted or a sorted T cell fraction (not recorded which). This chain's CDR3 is CASSLDRVETGELFF. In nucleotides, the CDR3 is TGCGCCAGCAGTCTCGACAGGGTTGAGACCGGGGAGCTGTTTTTT.